The text below deals with one T cell receptor (beta chain). Original analysis: Amplification of reference gene primers was used by the study to estimate nucleated cell counts. The repertoire was sequenced with immunoSEQ multiplex PCR; TCRdb's copy has only in-frame clones and lacks some. That table gives V, J and clone size, and the DNA gave D and trimming. Counted here are just over 250,000 clones, about 88% occurring once; the ten biggest clones make up around 4.1%. Looked up from germline, CDR1 is MNHEY and CDR2 is SMNVEV (reference sequence). Trimming took off 1 base at V and 4 bases at J, with 10 bases between the two ends. CDR3 length equals 15 residues. Participants were placed into cohorts based on the clinical history they reported. This entry belongs to a study of blood T cell repertoires in COVID-19. Overall study context: T cells, B-cell-depleted T cells, or PBMCs provided the cDNA or gDNA that served as material.

The chain couples TRBV27 to TRBJ2-2, with D possibly TRBD1 on 5 matching bases. The TCR sequence derives from a man younger than 40 with acute COVID-19. Sequences were obtained from PBMCs or T cells enriched from blood (not recorded which). CDR3 nucleotide sequence: TGTGCCAGCAGTTTATTGGGTAGGGGCACCGGGGAGCTGTTTTTT. It specifies CASSLLGRGTGELFF.